This passage covers 24 T cell receptor beta chains from one sample sequenced in a study of cytomegalovirus exposure and HLA in healthy donors. PCR employed 60 Vbeta and 13 Jbeta primers. Some clones are missing from TCRdb's copy, which holds only in-frame ones; the method was immunoSEQ multiplex PCR. The table records more than 150,000 clones, roughly four fifths of them present only once. The sequenced sample was PBMCs. These receptors were collected from a man aged 40-49 years in good health and CMV-seronegative.

The chain links TRBV10-3 to TRBJ2-3; D not certain. The V gene's germline CDR1 is ENHRY and CDR2 SYGVKD. V gave up 3 bases and J gave up 0 bases, with 7 bases separating them. The length of the CDR3 is 14 residues. CDR3 sequence (DNA): TGTGCCATCAGTGAAGCTTCCAGCACAGATACGCAGTATTTT. This sequence encodes CAISEASSTDTQYF.

This clone was picked up a small number of times. J is TRBJ2-3 and V is TRBV13; 9 positions match TRBD2. Germline V lookup: CDR1 PRHDT, CDR2 FYEKMQ (reference sequence). Losses at the gene ends were 5 bases for V and 5 bases for J; bases not matched to a gene: 8. The CDR3 length is 15 residues. CDR3 sequence reads: CASSPWLAGIDTQYF. DNA of the CDR3: TGTGCCAGCAGCCCTTGGCTAGCGGGGATAGATACGCAGTATTTT. Supplemented by reference TRBV13 and TRBJ2-3, the full variable domain reads AAGVIQSPRHLIKEKRETATLKCYPIPRHDTVYWYQQGPGQDPQFLISFYEKMQSDKGSIPDRFSAQQFSDYHSELNMSSLELGDSALYFCASSPWLAGIDTQYFGPGTRLTVL.

The chain links TRBV7-3 to TRBJ2-1, with 9 bases lining up with TRBD2. This CDR3 comprises 14 residues. Germline loops: CDR1 SGHTA, CDR2 FQGTGA. The ends lost 4 bases at V and 5 bases at J; junction bases unmatched: 3. Written as DNA, the CDR3 is TGTGCCAGCAGCTCGGGACTAGCCAACAATGAGCAGTTCTTC. Protein: CASSSGLANNEQFF.

The CDR3 loop is CASSVSSGYSYEQYF. CDR3 DNA sequence: TGTGCCAGCAGCGTATCTAGCGGTTATTCCTACGAGCAGTACTTC. The rearrangement uses TRBV9 and TRBJ2-7, with 7 bases aligning to TRBD2. Germline CDR1 is SGDLS and CDR2 is YYNGEE. CDR3 length equals 15 residues. After removal of 1 base from V and 1 base from J, the junction contained 5 bases not matched to a gene.

The genes are TRBV4-1 and TRBJ2-1; 10 positions agree with TRBD2. The CDR3 has 15 residues. With 0 bases clipped from V and 4 bases from J, the junction kept 0 bases outside the gene matches. Germline V gene data show CDR1 as MGHRA and CDR2 as YSYEKL. CDR3 DNA: TGCGCCAGCAGCCAAGAACTAGCGGGATACAATGAGCAGTTCTTC. This translates into CASSQELAGYNEQFF.

A word on this clone: Its ends do not fully match the called genes, so a read error is possible. The V gene is TRBV18, the J gene TRBJ2-6, with D possibly being TRBD2 (6 bases). The CDR3 consists of 16 residues. The germline CDR1 and CDR2 sequences are KGHSH and LQKENI. Here the CDR3 DNA reads TGTGCCAGCTCACCACCGGGGAGGCCTGGGGCCAACGGCCTGACTTTC. Translated: CASSPPGRPGANGLTF.

This clone came up once. V and J are TRBV9 and TRBJ2-1; 7 bases are a match to TRBD2. Per germline, CDR1 SGDLS and CDR2 YYNGEE. This CDR3 region has 19 residues. V shed 0 bases and J 7 bases; nucleotides not matched to a gene: 19. The CDR3 bases are TGTGCCAGCAGCGTAGGGGCCATGCGGAGCGGGAAGTTGGGGAATGAGCAGTTCTTC. It encodes CASSVGAMRSGKLGNEQFF.

The chain is built from TRBV28 and TRBJ2-7; the D gene is possibly TRBD2 (6 bases). The CDR3 length is 15 residues. Between the trimmed V and J ends, which lost 7 bases and 1 base, there was a span of 17 bases. CDR1 is MDHEN and CDR2 is SYDVKM in the germline V gene. The CDR3 protein is CASTGGKGKSYEQYV. The CDR3 coding sequence is TGTGCCAGCACCGGGGGAAAGGGAAAGTCCTACGAGCAGTACGTC.

The chain has TRBV30 and TRBJ1-1, with a tentative D call TRBD1 (5 bases). CDR1 GTSNPN and CDR2 SVGIG come from the germline V gene (reference sequence). V lost 7 bases and J lost 1, with 19 bases in between. This CDR3 has 15 residues. The CDR3 region has the DNA TGTGCCTTACAGGCTCTGGAACTCCGGAACACTGAAGCTTTCTTT. Translation: CALQALELRNTEAFF.

Only a few counts were recorded for this clone. V and J are TRBV2 and TRBJ2-1; TRBD1 is a possible D gene (6 bases). The V and J ends lost 8 bases and 0 bases respectively, with 14 bases between them. The CDR3 contains 15 residues. The germline V gene has CDR1 SNHLY and CDR2 FYNNEI. CDR3 region: CASGKAGASYNEQFF. The CDR3 coding sequence is TGTGCCAGCGGTAAGGCAGGGGCCTCCTACAATGAGCAGTTCTTC.

This chain joins TRBV28 and TRBJ2-2, with TRBD2 identical over 7 bases. The CDR3 runs to 16 residues. The trim removed 4 bases at V and 1 base at J, leaving 6 bases unmatched. CDR1 and CDR2 from the germline V gene are MDHEN and SYDVKM. The CDR3 coding sequence is TGTGCCAGCAGTTCGGTAGCGGGTATGAACACCGGGGAGCTGTTTTTT. Protein sequence: CASSSVAGMNTGELFF.

The chain links TRBV4-2 to TRBJ2-1, with 12 bases fitting TRBD2. After removal of 1 base from V and 7 bases from J, the junction contained 2 bases not matched to a gene. Germline V gene data show CDR1 as LGHNA and CDR2 as YNFKEQ. This CDR3 region has 15 residues. Here the CDR3 DNA reads TGTGCCAGCAGCCAAGGCCTAGCGGGAGGGAATGAGCAGTTCTTC. Translated: CASSQGLAGGNEQFF.

This rearrangement joins TRBV27 to TRBJ1-2; TRBD1 is a possible D gene (5 bases). The CDR3 extends over 14 amino acids. The ends were cut back, 2 bases at V and 5 bases at J, with 12 bases in the middle. Germline CDR1 and CDR2: MNHEY and SMNVEV (reference sequence). CDR3 amino acids: CASSLQGAGYGYTF. CDR3 DNA: TGTGCCAGCAGTTTACAGGGCGCGGGGTATGGCTACACCTTC.

This clone is a singleton in its sample. The chain uses TRBV20-1 and TRBJ2-5; D gene uncertain. CDR3 length equals 10 residues. Germline-derived CDR1 and CDR2 are DFQATT and SNEGSKA (reference sequence). V was cut by 7 bases and J by 5 bases, with 8 bases left in between. The CDR3 DNA reads TGCAGTGGATTGCGGGAGACCCAGTACTTC. Translated, it gives CSGLRETQYF.

The V call is TRBV28, the J call TRBJ2-1; tentative D call: TRBD2 (6 bases). Trimming stripped 7 bases from V and 6 bases from J, with 13 bases between. The germline V gene encodes CDR1 MDHEN and CDR2 SYDVKM. The CDR3 has 13 amino acids. The CDR3 DNA reads as TGTGCCAGCACGCCCGGAGGGGCCAATGAGCAGTTCTTC. Protein product: CASTPGGANEQFF.

This clone was seen a few times. V gene TRBV5-4 combines with J gene TRBJ2-1, with 10 positions matching TRBD1. Germline-derived CDR1 and CDR2 are SGHNT and YYREEE (reference sequence). The CDR3 is 15 amino acids. Trimming removed 2 bases from V and 7 bases from J; junction bases left unmatched: 6. The CDR3 DNA sequence: TGTGCCAGCAGCTTAGGAGGGACAGGGGCAAATGAGCAGTTCTTC. Amino acid sequence: CASSLGGTGANEQFF.

V gene TRBV7-2 combines with J gene TRBJ2-2; a weak D match, TRBD2 (5 bases). V was clipped by 5 bases and J by 4 bases, with 14 bases between them. The CDR3 is 15 residues long. CDR1 is SGHTA and CDR2 is FQGNSA in the germline V gene. The CDR3 DNA reads TGTGCCAGCAGCACTAACGGACTGATCACCGGGGAGCTGTTTTTT. Residues: CASSTNGLITGELFF.

V is TRBV5-4 and J is TRBJ1-1, with D hard to call. With 0 bases removed from V and 1 base from J, the gap between germline ends came to 10 bases. The CDR3 covers 15 residues. Germline V CDR1 and CDR2: SGHNT, YYREEE (reference sequence). The CDR3 nucleotides are TGTGCCAGCAGCTTGGGGGCCCCAGGGAACACTGAAGCTTTCTTT. Protein: CASSLGAPGNTEAFF. The whole variable domain, filled in from reference TRBV5-4 and TRBJ1-1, reads ETGVTQSPTHLIKTRGQQVTLRCSSQSGHNTVSWYQQALGQGPQFIFQYYREEENGRGNFPPRFSGLQFPNYSSELNVNALELDDSALYLCASSLGAPGNTEAFFGQGTRLTVV.

The V and J genes are TRBV28 and TRBJ2-7; 7 bases line up with TRBD2. After removal of 10 bases from V and 7 bases from J, the junction contained 13 bases not matched to a gene. CDR3 length: 13 residues. Germline V lookup: CDR1 MDHEN, CDR2 SYDVKM. CDR3 amino acids: CATSGGVGLEQYF. DNA for the CDR3: TGTGCCACCTCGGGGGGAGTTGGTTTGGAGCAGTACTTC.

The chain employs TRBV27 and TRBJ1-1; perhaps TRBD1 as D (6 bases). V lost 2 bases, J lost 7 bases, and 11 bases lay in between. Germline V gene sequence: CDR1 MNHEY, CDR2 SMNVEV (reference sequence). The CDR3 is made up of 13 amino acids. This CDR3 is CASSLRTADEAFF. In nucleotides, the CDR3 is TGTGCCAGCAGTTTAAGGACAGCAGATGAAGCTTTCTTT.

V gene TRBV7-9 combines with J gene TRBJ1-2, with D possibly TRBD1 on 5 matching bases. This CDR3 is 17 amino acids long. V gave up 4 bases and J gave up 6 bases, with 24 bases separating them. Per germline, CDR1 SEHNR and CDR2 FQNEAQ (reference sequence). Here the CDR3 reads CASSSPATWEGRNGYTF. The CDR3 DNA reads as TGTGCCAGCAGCTCTCCGGCGACTTGGGAGGGGCGTAATGGCTACACCTTC.

V and J are TRBV2 and TRBJ1-5, with 11 bases identical to TRBD1. Unmatched junction bases numbered 2, after V lost 6 bases and J lost 4 bases. The CDR3 extends over 14 amino acids. Germline V lookup: CDR1 SNHLY, CDR2 FYNNEI. Here the CDR3 reads CASRDRGLNQPQHF. CDR3 in DNA: TGTGCCAGCAGGGACAGGGGGCTAAATCAGCCCCAGCATTTT. Based on the CDR3 plus reference TRBV2 and TRBJ1-5, the full variable domain is EPEVTQTPSHQVTQMGQEVILRCVPISNHLYFYWYRQILGQKVEFLVSFYNNEISEKSEIFDDQFSVERPDGSNFTLKIRSTKLEDSAMYFCASRDRGLNQPQHFGDGTRLSIL.

This clone has a handful of counts. CDR3 amino acids: CASSSLTGLAKNIQYF. The CDR3 bases are TGTGCCAGCAGCTCCTTGACAGGACTAGCCAAAAACATTCAGTACTTC. The chain uses TRBV11-2 and TRBJ2-4, with D possibly being TRBD1 (6 bases). Germline V gives CDR1 SGHAT, CDR2 FQNNGV. The CDR3 contains 16 residues. V was shortened by 4 bases and J by 0 bases, with 13 bases between the two germline ends.

The chain links TRBV2 to TRBJ1-1; no reliable D call. The CDR3 has 12 amino acids. Germline V gives CDR1 SNHLY, CDR2 FYNNEI. Trimming cost V 6 bases and J 5 bases, with 10 bases left between them. The CDR3 here is CASRLGETEAFF. DNA of the CDR3: TGTGCCAGCAGGCTCGGGGAGACTGAAGCTTTCTTT.